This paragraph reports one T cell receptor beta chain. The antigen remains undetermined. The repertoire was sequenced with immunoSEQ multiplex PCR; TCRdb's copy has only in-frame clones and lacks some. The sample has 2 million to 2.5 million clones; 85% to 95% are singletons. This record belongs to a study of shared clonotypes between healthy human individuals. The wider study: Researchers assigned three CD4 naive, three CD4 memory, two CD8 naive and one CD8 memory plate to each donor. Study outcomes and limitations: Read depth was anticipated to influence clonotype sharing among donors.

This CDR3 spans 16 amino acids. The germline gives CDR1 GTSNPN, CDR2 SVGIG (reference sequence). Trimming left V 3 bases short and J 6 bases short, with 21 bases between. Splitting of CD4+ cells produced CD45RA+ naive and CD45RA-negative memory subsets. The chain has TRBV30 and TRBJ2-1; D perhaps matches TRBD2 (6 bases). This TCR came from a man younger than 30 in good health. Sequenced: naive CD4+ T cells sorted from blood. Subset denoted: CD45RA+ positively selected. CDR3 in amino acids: CAWRGEASALSNEQFF. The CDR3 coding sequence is TGTGCCTGGAGGGGGGAGGCTAGCGCCCTTTCCAATGAGCAGTTCTTC.